This TCR beta chain was sequenced in a study of cytomegalovirus exposure and HLA in healthy donors. The V gene lost 6 bases and the J gene lost 7 bases, with 11 bases spanning the gap. CDR3 size: 11 residues. Germline values: CDR1 SGHNT, CDR2 YYREEE (reference sequence). 60 Vbeta and 13 Jbeta primers were used in PCR. The repertoire was sequenced with immunoSEQ multiplex PCR; TCRdb's copy has only in-frame clones and lacks some. In total, the table holds tens of thousands of clones. The rearrangement uses TRBV5-4 and TRBJ2-7, with D possibly being TRBD2 (6 bases). The origin of this receptor is a girl aged 10 to 17 in good health and CMV-seropositive. Sequencing was performed on PBMCs. CDR3 sequence (DNA): TGTGCCAGCACCCTTGGGGGGGAGCAGTACTTC. Amino acids: CASTLGGEQYF.